This TCR beta chain was sequenced during a study of blood T cell repertoires in COVID-19. At the level of the study: T cells, B-cell-depleted T cells, or PBMCs supplied cDNA or gDNA.

V lost 4 bases and J lost 2; bases outside the gene matches: 7. Germline CDR1 LGHDT, CDR2 YNNKEL (reference sequence). The CDR3 sequence is 16 residues long. Seattle patients were enrolled during active infection and followed longitudinally. The repertoire was sequenced with immunoSEQ multiplex PCR; TCRdb's copy has only in-frame clones and lacks some. The top ten clones hold roughly 0.76% of a sample with approximately 200,000 clones, around 94% of them seen once. This receptor was taken from a man aged 30 to 39 with COVID-19, enrolled during active disease. The sequenced sample consisted of peripheral blood. The rearrangement links TRBV3-1 (or the pseudogene TRBV3-2) to TRBJ1-3; 8 nucleotides agree with TRBD1. DNA for the CDR3: TGTGCCAGCAGCCCCGGACAGGGAAGTGCTGGAAACACCATATATTTT. It yields the protein CASSPGQGSAGNTIYF.